Here is one TCR beta chain with its context. The data stem from a study of OX40 agonist ivuxolimab in advanced cancers. The protocol was immunoSEQ multiplex PCR, while the TCRdb copy is restricted to in-frame clones and leaves out a portion. The data hold 45,000 to 60,000 clones, with 85% to 95% observed a single time. V dropped 5 bases and J dropped 2 bases, with 21 bases sitting between them. The CDR3 spans 17 residues. Germline loops: CDR1 LNHDA, CDR2 SQIVND (reference sequence). This specimen was CD4+ or CD8+ T cells sorted from blood, taken in a trial of the OX40 agonist ivuxolimab. The clonotype comes from an adult with an advanced solid tumor such as melanoma, head and neck, liver or kidney cancer. The chain carries TRBV19 and TRBJ1-2; no reliable D call. The CDR3 bases are TGTGCCAGTAGTGTTGACCTCACCCGTCTAAGCAACTATGGCTACACCTTC. Translated: CASSVDLTRLSNYGYTF.